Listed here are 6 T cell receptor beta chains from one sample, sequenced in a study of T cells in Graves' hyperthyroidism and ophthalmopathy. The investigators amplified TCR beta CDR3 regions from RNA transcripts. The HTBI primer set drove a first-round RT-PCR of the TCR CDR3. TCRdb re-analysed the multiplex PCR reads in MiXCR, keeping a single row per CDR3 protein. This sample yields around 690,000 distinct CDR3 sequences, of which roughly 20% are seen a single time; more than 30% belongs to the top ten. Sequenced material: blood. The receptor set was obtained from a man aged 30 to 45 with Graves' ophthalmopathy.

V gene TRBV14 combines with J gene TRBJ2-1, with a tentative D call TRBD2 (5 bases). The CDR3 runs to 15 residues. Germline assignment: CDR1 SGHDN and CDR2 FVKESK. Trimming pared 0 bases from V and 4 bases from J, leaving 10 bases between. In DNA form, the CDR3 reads TGTGCCAGCAGCCAAGAAACGGGAAAGTACAATGAGCAGTTCTTC. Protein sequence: CASSQETGKYNEQFF.

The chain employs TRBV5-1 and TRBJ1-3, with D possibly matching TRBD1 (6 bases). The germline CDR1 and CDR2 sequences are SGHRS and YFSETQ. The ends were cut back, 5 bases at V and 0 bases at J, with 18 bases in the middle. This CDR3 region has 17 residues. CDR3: CASRFSDRRNSGNTIYF. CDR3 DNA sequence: TGCGCCAGCAGATTCTCTGACAGGAGGAACTCTGGAAACACCATATATTTT.

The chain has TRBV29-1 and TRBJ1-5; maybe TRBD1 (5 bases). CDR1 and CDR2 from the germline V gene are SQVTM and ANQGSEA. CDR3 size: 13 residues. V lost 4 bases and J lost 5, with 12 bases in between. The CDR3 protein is CSVAGRGDQPQHF. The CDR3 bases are TGCAGCGTTGCAGGAAGGGGTGATCAGCCCCAGCATTTT.

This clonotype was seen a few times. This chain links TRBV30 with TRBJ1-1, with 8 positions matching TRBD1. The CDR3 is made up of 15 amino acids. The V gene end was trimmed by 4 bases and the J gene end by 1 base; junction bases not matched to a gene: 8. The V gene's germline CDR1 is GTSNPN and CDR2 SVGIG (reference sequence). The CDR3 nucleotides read TGTGCCTGGATCCTAGGACAGGGCCGGAACACTGAAGCTTTCTTT. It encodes CAWILGQGRNTEAFF.

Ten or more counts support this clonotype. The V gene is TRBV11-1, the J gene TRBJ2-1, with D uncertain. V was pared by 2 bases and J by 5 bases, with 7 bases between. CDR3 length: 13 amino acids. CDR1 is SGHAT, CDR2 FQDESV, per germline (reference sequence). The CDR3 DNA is TGTGCCAGCAGCTTAAAACGAAACAATGAGCAGTTCTTC. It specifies CASSLKRNNEQFF.

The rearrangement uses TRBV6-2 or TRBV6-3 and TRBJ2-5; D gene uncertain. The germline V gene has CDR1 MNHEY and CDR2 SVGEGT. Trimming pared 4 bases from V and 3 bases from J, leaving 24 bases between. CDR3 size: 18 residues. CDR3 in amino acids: CASSSNFAPIERKETQYF. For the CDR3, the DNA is TGTGCCAGCAGTTCCAACTTCGCGCCCATCGAGAGGAAAGAGACCCAGTACTTC.